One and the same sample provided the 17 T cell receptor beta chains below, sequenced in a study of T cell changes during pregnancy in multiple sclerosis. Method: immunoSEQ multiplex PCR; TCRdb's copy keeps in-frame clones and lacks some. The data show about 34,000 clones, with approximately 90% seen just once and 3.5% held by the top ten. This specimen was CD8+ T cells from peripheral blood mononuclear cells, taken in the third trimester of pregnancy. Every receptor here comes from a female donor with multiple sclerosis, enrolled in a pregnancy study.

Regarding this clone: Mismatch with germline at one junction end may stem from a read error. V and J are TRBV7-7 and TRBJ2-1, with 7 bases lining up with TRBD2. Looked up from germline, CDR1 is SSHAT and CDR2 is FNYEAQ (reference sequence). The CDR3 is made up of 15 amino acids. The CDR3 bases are TGTGCTAGCAGCCCGAGGACTAGCTCCTACAATGAGCAGTTCTTC. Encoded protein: CASSPRTSSYNEQFF.

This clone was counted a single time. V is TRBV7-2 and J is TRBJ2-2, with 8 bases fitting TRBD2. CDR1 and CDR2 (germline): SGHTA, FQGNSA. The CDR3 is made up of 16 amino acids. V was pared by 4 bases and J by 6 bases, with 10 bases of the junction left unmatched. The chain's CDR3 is CASSSPGLDRPGELFF. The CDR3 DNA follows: TGTGCCAGCAGCTCTCCGGGACTAGATAGGCCCGGGGAGCTGTTTTTT. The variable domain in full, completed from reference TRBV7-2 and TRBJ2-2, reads GAGVSQSPSNKVTEKGKDVELRCDPISGHTALYWYRQSLGQGLEFLIYFQGNSAPDKSGLPSDRFSAERTGGSVSTLTIQRTQQEDSAVYLCASSSPGLDRPGELFFGEGSRLTVL.

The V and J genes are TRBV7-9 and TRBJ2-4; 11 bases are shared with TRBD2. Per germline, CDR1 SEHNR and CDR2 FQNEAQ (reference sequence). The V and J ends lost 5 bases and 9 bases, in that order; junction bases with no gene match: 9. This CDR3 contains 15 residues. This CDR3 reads CASSMTSGASGIQYF. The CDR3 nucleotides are TGTGCCAGCAGCATGACTAGCGGGGCCAGTGGCATTCAGTACTTC. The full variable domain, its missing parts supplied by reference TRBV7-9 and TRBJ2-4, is DTGVSQNPRHKITKRGQNVTFRCDPISEHNRLYWYRQTLGQGPEFLTYFQNEAQLEKSRLLSDRFSAERPKGSFSTLEIQRTEQGDSAMYLCASSMTSGASGIQYFGAGTRLSVL.

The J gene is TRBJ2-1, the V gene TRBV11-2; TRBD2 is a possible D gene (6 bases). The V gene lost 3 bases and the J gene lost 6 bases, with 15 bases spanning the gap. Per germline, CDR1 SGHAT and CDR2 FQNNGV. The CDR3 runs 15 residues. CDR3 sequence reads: CASSFRTIAVNEQFF. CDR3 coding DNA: TGTGCCAGCAGCTTCCGGACTATAGCGGTCAATGAGCAGTTCTTC.

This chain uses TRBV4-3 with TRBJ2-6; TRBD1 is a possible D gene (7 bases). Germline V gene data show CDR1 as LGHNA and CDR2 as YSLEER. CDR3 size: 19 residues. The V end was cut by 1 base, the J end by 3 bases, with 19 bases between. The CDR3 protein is CASSQGSGGLGFGANVLTF. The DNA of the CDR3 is TGCGCCAGCAGCCAAGGATCAGGGGGGCTAGGCTTTGGGGCCAACGTCCTGACTTTC.

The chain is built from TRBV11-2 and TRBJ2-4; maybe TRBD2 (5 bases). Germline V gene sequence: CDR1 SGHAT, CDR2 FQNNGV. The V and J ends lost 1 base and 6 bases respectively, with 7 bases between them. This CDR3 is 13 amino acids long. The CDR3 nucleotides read TGTGCCAGCAGCTTAGTCGCGGGAAACATTCAGTACTTC. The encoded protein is CASSLVAGNIQYF.

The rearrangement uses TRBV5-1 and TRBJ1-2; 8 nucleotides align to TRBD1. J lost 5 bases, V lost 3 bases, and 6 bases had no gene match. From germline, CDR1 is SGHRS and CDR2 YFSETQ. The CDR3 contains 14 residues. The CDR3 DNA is TGCGCCAGCAGCTCCGGACAGGGATCTTATGGCTACACCTTC. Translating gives CASSSGQGSYGYTF.

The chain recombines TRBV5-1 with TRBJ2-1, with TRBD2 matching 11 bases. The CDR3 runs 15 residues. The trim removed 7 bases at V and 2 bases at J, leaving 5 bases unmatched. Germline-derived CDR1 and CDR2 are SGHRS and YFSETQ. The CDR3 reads CASGISGGAYNEQFF. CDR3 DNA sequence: TGCGCCAGCGGAATTAGCGGGGGGGCCTACAATGAGCAGTTCTTC.

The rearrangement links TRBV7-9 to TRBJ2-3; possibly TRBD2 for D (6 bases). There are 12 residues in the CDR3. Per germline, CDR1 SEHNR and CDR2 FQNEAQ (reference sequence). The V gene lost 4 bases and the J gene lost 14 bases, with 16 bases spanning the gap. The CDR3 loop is CASSSLAPGGYF. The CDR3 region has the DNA TGTGCCAGCAGCTCCCTGGCCCCCGGGGGGTATTTT. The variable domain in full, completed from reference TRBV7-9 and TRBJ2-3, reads DTGVSQNPRHKITKRGQNVTFRCDPISEHNRLYWYRQTLGQGPEFLTYFQNEAQLEKSRLLSDRFSAERPKGSFSTLEIQRTEQGDSAMYLCASSSLAPGGYFGPGTRLTVL.

This CDR3 is CASSPETGPIYEQYF. CDR3 in DNA: TGTGCCAGCTCACCGGAGACAGGCCCTATCTACGAGCAGTACTTC. The rearrangement joins TRBV18 to TRBJ2-7; TRBD1 might be the D (6 bases). CDR1 KGHSH and CDR2 LQKENI come from the germline V gene. V was clipped by 3 bases and J by 3 bases, with 15 bases between them. The CDR3 runs to 15 residues. Complete variable domain (other parts from reference TRBV18 and TRBJ2-7): NAGVMQNPRHLVRRRGQEARLRCSPMKGHSHVYWYRQLPEEGLKFMVYLQKENIIDESGMPKERFSAEFPKEGPSILRIQQVVRGDSAAYFCASSPETGPIYEQYFGPGTRLTVT.

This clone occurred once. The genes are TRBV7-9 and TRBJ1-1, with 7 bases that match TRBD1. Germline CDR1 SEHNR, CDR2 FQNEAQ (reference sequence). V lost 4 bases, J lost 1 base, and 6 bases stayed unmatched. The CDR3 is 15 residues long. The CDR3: CASSSPTGANTEAFF. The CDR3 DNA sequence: TGTGCCAGCAGCTCGCCCACAGGGGCGAACACTGAAGCTTTCTTT. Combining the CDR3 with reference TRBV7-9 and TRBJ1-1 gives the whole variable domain DTGVSQNPRHKITKRGQNVTFRCDPISEHNRLYWYRQTLGQGPEFLTYFQNEAQLEKSRLLSDRFSAERPKGSFSTLEIQRTEQGDSAMYLCASSSPTGANTEAFFGQGTRLTVV.

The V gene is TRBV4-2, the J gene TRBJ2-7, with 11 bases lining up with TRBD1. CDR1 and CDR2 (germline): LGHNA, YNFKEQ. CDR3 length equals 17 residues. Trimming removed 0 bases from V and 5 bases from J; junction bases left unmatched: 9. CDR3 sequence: CASSQEKWGQGGHEQYF. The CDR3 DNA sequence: TGTGCCAGCAGCCAAGAGAAATGGGGACAGGGGGGGCACGAGCAGTACTTC.

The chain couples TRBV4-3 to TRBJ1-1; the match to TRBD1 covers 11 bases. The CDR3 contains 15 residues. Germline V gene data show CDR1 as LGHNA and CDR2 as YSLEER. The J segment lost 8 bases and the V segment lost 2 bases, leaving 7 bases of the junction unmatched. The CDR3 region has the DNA TGCGCCAGCAGCCAAAAAGTGTGGACAGGGGGCGAAGCTTTCTTT. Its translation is CASSQKVWTGGEAFF.

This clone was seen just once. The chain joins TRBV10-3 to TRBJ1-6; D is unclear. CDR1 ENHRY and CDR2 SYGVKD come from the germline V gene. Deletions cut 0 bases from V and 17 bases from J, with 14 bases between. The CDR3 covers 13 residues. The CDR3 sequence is CAISESPRGTVHF. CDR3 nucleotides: TGTGCCATCAGTGAGTCTCCACGTGGTACGGTCCACTTT.

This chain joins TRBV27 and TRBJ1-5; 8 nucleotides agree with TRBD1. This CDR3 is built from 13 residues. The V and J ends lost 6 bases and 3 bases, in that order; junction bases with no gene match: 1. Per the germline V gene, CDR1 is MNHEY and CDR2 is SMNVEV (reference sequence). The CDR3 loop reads CASRTGANQPQHF. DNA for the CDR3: TGTGCCAGCAGGACAGGGGCCAATCAGCCCCAGCATTTT.

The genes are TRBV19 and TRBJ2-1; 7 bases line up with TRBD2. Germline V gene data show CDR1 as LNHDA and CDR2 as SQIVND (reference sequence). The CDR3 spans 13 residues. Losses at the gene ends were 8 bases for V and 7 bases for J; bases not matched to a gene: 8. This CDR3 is CASAFLGGNEQFF. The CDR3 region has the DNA TGTGCCAGTGCTTTTCTGGGAGGGAATGAGCAGTTCTTC. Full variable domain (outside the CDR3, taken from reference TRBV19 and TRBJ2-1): DGGITQSPKYLFRKEGQNVTLSCEQNLNHDAMYWYRQDPGQGLRLIYYSQIVNDFQKGDIAEGYSVSREKKESFPLTVTSAQKNPTAFYLCASAFLGGNEQFFGPGTRLTVL.

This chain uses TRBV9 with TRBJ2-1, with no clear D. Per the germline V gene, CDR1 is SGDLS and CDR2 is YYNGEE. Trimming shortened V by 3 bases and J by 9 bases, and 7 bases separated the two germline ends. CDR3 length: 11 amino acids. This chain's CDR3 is CASSASGEQFF. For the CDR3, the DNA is TGTGCCAGCAGCGCGTCCGGTGAGCAGTTCTTC.